This TCR beta chain was sequenced in a study of low-dose radiotherapy and immunotherapy resistance in tumors. About the research overall: Cohort 1 received 0.5 Gy per fraction every 2 weeks, totaling 6.5 Gy. A dose of 300 mg of oral aspirin was taken by patients daily for four cycles from cycle 1 day 1.

First-strand cDNA relied on TRAV- and TRBV-specific primers spanning alpha and beta chains. The PCR that amplified TCRs ran for approximately 20 cycles, relying on a constant-region primer and a V-primer adapter. TCRdb redid the calling of the reads with MiXCR, one entry per CDR3 protein. The repertoire holds about 80,000 distinct CDR3 sequences, less than 20% seen once, with approximately 1.5% in the top ten. Time point of the sample: after trial treatment. Documented treatment: LDRT plus nivolumab, ipilimumab, low-dose cyclophosphamide and aspirin (RACIN trial). Every donor's regimen consisted of nivolumab, ipilimumab, aspirin, low-dose cyclophosphamide and low-dose radiotherapy. The table lists this clonotype with many counts. This sequence originates from a male donor with prostate cancer. The sample in question was PBMCs, obtained after low-dose radiotherapy plus immunotherapy.

CDR3 nucleotide sequence: TGTGCCAGCAGCTCGACACTGAACACTGAAGCTTTCTTT. Residues: CASSSTLNTEAFF. The genes are TRBV28 and TRBJ1-1, with D uncertain. The germline V gene has CDR1 MDHEN and CDR2 SYDVKM. The ends were cut back, 6 bases at V and 0 bases at J, with 8 bases in the middle. The CDR3 totals 13 residues.